This T cell receptor (beta chain) is drawn from a study of shared clonotypes between healthy human individuals. Germline CDR1 and CDR2: MNHEY and SMNVEV (reference sequence). The CDR3 contains 13 residues. V lost 4 bases, J lost 5 bases, and 11 bases lay in between. Across several immunoSEQ plates, the genomic DNA of each subset was split evenly. Assay: immunoSEQ multiplex PCR; the TCRdb copy retains only in-frame clones and omits some. The sample gives approximately 1.4 million clones, around 98% of which show up once; approximately 0.44% is in the top ten. The sequence came from a man between 25 and 39 years old in good health. V gene TRBV27 combines with J gene TRBJ2-5; TRBD1 might be the D (5 bases). Sequencing input: naive CD4+ T cells sorted from blood. Subset reported: CD45RA+ positively selected. The DNA for the CDR3 is TGTGCCAGCAGTTCACTGGGGCGGGAGACCCAGTACTTC. Amino acids: CASSSLGRETQYF.